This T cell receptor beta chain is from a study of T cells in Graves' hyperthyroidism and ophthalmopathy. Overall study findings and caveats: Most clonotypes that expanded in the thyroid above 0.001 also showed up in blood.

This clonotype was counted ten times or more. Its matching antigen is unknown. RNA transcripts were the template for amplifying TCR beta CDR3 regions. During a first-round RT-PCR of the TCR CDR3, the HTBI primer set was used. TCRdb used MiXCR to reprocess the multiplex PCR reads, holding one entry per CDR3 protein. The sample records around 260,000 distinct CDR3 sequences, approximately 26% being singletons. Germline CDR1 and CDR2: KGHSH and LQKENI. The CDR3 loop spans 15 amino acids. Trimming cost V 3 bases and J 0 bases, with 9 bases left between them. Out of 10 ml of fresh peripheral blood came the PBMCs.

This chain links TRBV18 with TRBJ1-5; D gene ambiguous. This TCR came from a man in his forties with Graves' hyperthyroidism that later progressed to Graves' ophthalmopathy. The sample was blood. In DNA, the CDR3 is TGTGCCAGCTCACCTAACTCAGATAGCAATCAGCCCCAGCATTTT. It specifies CASSPNSDSNQPQHF.